What follows describes a single TCR beta chain. CDR3 length: 15 amino acids. Trimming removed 5 bases at V and 4 bases at J, with 17 bases between. Per germline, CDR1 SGHVS and CDR2 FQNEAQ. The data originate from a study of blood T cell repertoires in COVID-19. Background on the study: The cDNA or gDNA used as material had been derived from T cells, B-cell-depleted T cells, or PBMCs.

Only in-frame clones appear in the TCRdb table, and some are missing; sequencing was by immunoSEQ multiplex PCR. The table has more than 85,000 clones, 80% seen once; the top ten hold roughly 4%. The chain links TRBV7-8 to TRBJ1-2, with D possibly TRBD1 on 5 matching bases. The receptor was derived from a human donor in a cohort sampled during active or convalescent COVID-19. Sequenced material: peripheral blood. CDR3 sequence: CASSPQATVIYGYTF. In nucleotides, the CDR3 is TGTGCCAGCAGCCCGCAGGCGACAGTAATCTATGGCTACACCTTC.